This entry describes one T cell receptor beta chain. The sample belongs to a study of cytomegalovirus exposure and HLA in healthy donors. In the study overall: In a later analysis, the 130 or so validation repertoires were reported to have used the same platform as the 666 first-cohort repertoires.

The donors were members of the validation cohort, which comprised 120 subjects and was separate from the first cohort of 666 subjects. CDR1 is LGHNA and CDR2 is YNFKEQ in the germline V gene. V lost 1 base, J lost 7 bases, and 14 bases lay in between. This CDR3 is 16 amino acids long. Profiling relied on immunoSEQ multiplex PCR, and the TCRdb table lists in-frame clones only, not all of them. The repertoire includes about 160,000 clones, roughly 95% of them detected once, and around 0.9% sits in the top ten. V gene TRBV4-2 combines with J gene TRBJ1-6, with unresolved D. Sequenced input: PBMCs. This TCR was sampled from a woman aged 18-35 years in good health and CMV-seronegative. The DNA of the CDR3 is TGTGCCAGCAGCCAAGTTCAACAAGCGGCAAATTCACCCCTCCACTTT. Protein product: CASSQVQQAANSPLHF.